This T cell receptor (beta chain) was captured by sequencing in a study of blood T cell repertoires in COVID-19. The ends lost 5 bases at V and 8 bases at J; junction bases unmatched: 10. The CDR3 has 14 amino acids. This clone was seen only once. Profiling relied on immunoSEQ multiplex PCR, and the TCRdb table lists in-frame clones only, not all of them. The repertoire holds approximately 350,000 clones, about 86% seen once, with roughly 7.1% in the top ten. The V call is TRBV23-1, the J call TRBJ1-1; 8 nucleotides align to TRBD1. TRBV23-1 has ORF status, its function being uncertain. Input material: peripheral blood. This clonotype was obtained from a woman aged 60-70 years with COVID-19, enrolled during active disease. CDR3 amino acids: CASSGRFRGREAFF. Written as DNA, the CDR3 is TGCGCCAGCAGTGGTCGGTTCAGGGGGCGCGAAGCTTTCTTT.